This T cell receptor (beta chain) was sequenced during a study of long-term antiretroviral therapy in people with HIV. This clone was recorded only once. Germline CDR1 and CDR2: SGDLS and YYNGEE. V gave up 0 bases and J gave up 0 bases, with 10 bases separating them. The CDR3 length is 15 residues. It was version v3.0 of the immunoSEQ assay that was run at survey level. Sequenced by immunoSEQ multiplex PCR; TCRdb stores in-frame clones only, minus some. The sample shows some 20,000 clones, roughly 89% of them seen only once. The sequenced sample was unsorted PBMCs, obtained 2.1 years after starting antiretroviral therapy. J is TRBJ2-7 and V is TRBV9; possibly TRBD2 for D (6 bases). The receptor comes from a man aged 18 to 29 with HIV. The CDR3 protein is CASSVDGLTSYEQYF. The CDR3 coding sequence is TGTGCCAGCAGCGTAGATGGACTAACCTCCTACGAGCAGTACTTC.